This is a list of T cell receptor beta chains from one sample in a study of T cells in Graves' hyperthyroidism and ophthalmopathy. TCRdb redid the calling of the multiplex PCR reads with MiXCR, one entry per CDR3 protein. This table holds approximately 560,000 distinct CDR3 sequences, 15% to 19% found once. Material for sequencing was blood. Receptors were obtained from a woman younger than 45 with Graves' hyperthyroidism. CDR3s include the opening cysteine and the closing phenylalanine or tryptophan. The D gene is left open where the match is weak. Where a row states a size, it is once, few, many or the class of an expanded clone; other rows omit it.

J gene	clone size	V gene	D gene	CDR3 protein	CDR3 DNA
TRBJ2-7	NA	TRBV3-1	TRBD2	CASSQYGTSAREQYF	TGTGCCAGCAGCCAATATGGGACTAGCGCCCGCGAGCAGTACTTC
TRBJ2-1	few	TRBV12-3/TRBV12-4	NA	CASSYEADYNEQFF	TGTGCCAGCAGCTACGAAGCGGACTACAATGAGCAGTTCTTC
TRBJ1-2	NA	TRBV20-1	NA	CSAKNSGGYTF	TGCAGTGCTAAAAATTCGGGTGGCTACACCTTC
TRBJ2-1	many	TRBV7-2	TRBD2	CASSLGTGGTYNEQFF	TGTGCCAGCAGCTTAGGCACGGGAGGGACCTACAATGAGCAGTTCTTC
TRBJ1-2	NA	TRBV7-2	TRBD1	CASSRFSGQGYDYGYTF	TGTGCCAGCAGCCGATTCAGTGGACAGGGTTATGACTATGGCTACACCTTC
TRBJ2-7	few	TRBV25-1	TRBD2	CASSENSGTPSYEQYF	TGTGCCAGCAGTGAGAATAGCGGGACGCCCTCCTACGAGCAGTACTTC
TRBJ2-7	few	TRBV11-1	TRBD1	CASSRRQGPYEQYF	TGTGCCAGCAGTCGTCGACAGGGCCCCTACGAGCAGTACTTC
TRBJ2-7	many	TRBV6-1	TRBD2	CASSATGGYEQYF	TGTGCCAGCAGTGCGACGGGGGGCTACGAGCAGTACTTC
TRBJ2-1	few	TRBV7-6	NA	CASSLEGLRTGLYNEQFF	TGTGCCAGCAGCTTAGAGGGGCTGCGTACGGGACTCTACAATGAGCAGTTCTTC
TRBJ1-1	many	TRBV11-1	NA	CASSLGAGPDTEAFF	TGTGCCAGCAGCTTAGGGGCAGGGCCGGACACTGAAGCTTTCTTT
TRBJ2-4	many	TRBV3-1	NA	CASSQSRGNIQYF	TGTGCCAGCAGCCAATCTAGAGGGAACATTCAGTACTTC
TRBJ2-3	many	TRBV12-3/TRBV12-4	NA	CASSRRGGSDTQYF	TGTGCCAGCAGTCGCCGGGGCGGTTCAGATACGCAGTATTTT
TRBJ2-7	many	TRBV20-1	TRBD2	CSARVGGSSYEQYF	TGCAGTGCTAGAGTTGGCGGGAGTTCCTACGAGCAGTACTTC
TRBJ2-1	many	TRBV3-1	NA	CASSQASVEQFF	TGTGCCAGCAGCCAGGCTAGCGTTGAGCAGTTCTTC
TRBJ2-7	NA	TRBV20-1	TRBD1	CSALGQGSSYEQYF	TGCAGTGCCCTTGGACAGGGAAGCTCCTACGAGCAGTACTTC
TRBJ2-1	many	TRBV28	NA	CASRLDISGTGYNEQFF	TGTGCCAGCAGGCTTGACATTAGCGGGACAGGGTACAATGAGCAGTTCTTC
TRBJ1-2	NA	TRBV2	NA	CASRDGYTF	TGTGCCAGTAGGGATGGCTACACCTTC
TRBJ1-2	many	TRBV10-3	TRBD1	CAIRSRGSSETNYGYTF	TGTGCCATCAGAAGCAGGGGGAGTTCCGAAACTAACTATGGCTACACCTTC
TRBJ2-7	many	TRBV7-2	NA	CASSPSSYEQYF	TGTGCCAGCAGCCCCAGCTCCTACGAGCAGTACTTC
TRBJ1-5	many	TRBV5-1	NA	CASSLYPGTIQPQHF	TGCGCCAGCAGCTTGTATCCAGGTACGATTCAGCCCCAGCATTTT
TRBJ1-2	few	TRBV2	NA	CALTQVVGVGYTF	TGTGCCTTAACCCAGGTTGTAGGGGTGGGCTACACCTTC
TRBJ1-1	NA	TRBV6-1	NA	CASAIRGTEAFF	TGTGCCAGCGCAATCCGGGGGACTGAAGCTTTCTTT
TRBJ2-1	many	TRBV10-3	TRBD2	CAISRIAGEGYNEQFF	TGTGCCATCAGTCGAATAGCGGGAGAAGGCTACAATGAGCAGTTCTTC
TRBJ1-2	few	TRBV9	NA	CASSVGPKAEQRGGPSNYGYTF	TGTGCCAGCAGCGTAGGACCCAAGGCCGAGCAACGAGGGGGACCATCTAACTATGGCTACACCTTC
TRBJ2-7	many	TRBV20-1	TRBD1	CSARGRGPHEQYF	TGCAGTGCTAGGGGCAGGGGGCCCCACGAGCAGTACTTC
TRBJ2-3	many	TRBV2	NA	CASSSYNTSSTDTQYF	TGTGCCAGCAGTTCCTACAACACTTCTAGCACAGATACGCAGTATTTT
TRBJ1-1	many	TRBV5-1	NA	CASSLVSGPYEAFF	TGCGCCAGCAGCTTGGTTTCGGGGCCCTATGAAGCTTTCTTT
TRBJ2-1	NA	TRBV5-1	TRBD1	CASSTLGTVVNGNEQFF	TGCGCCAGCAGCACCCTCGGGACAGTAGTCAACGGCAATGAGCAGTTCTTC
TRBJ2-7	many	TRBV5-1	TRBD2	CASSLSSSGTSHEQYF	TGCGCCAGCAGCTTGTCGTCTAGCGGGACCTCCCACGAGCAGTACTTC
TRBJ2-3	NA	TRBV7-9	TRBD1	CASSLRGTGVTDTQYF	TGTGCCAGCAGCCTTAGAGGGACAGGGGTGACAGATACGCAGTATTTT
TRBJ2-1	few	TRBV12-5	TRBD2	CASGLVGLAGTNEQFF	TGTGCTAGTGGTTTGGTGGGACTAGCGGGAACCAATGAGCAGTTCTTC